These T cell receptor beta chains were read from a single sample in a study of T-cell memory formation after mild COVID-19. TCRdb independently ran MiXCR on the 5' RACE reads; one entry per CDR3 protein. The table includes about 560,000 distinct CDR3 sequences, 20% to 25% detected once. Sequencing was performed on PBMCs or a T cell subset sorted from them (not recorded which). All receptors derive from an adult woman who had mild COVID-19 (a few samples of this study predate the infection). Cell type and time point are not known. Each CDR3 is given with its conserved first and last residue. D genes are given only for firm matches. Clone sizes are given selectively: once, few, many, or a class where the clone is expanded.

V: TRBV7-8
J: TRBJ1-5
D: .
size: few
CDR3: CASSLKFGQPQHF
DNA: TGTGCCAGCAGCCTTAAATTCGGTCAGCCCCAGCATTTT

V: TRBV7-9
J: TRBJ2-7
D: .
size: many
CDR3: CASSLDYGYEQYF
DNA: TGTGCCAGCAGCTTAGATTACGGCTACGAGCAGTACTTC

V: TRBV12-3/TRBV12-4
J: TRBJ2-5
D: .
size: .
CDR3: CASTDARTPAGQETQYF
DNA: TGTGCCAGCACTGACGCCAGGACACCCGCTGGACAAGAGACCCAGTACTTC

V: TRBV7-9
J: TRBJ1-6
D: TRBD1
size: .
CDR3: CASSLIQGDSPLHF
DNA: TGTGCCAGCAGCTTAATTCAGGGGGATTCACCCCTCCACTTT

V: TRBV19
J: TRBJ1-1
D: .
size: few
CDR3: CASSISAGAMNTEAFF
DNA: TGTGCCAGTAGTATAAGCGCAGGGGCAATGAACACTGAAGCTTTCTTT

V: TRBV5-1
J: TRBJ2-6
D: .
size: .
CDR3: CASSTGWAGANVLTF
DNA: TGCGCCAGCAGCACTGGTTGGGCTGGGGCCAACGTCCTGACTTTC

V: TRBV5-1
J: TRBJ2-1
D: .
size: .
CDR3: CASSPALDYNEQFF
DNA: TGCGCCAGCAGCCCGGCCCTAGATTACAATGAGCAGTTCTTC

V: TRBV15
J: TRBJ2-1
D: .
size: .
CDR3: CATSRDMAGAYNEQFF
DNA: TGTGCCACCAGCAGAGATATGGCAGGGGCTTACAATGAGCAGTTCTTC

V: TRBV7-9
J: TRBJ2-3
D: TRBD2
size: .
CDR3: CASLNQRGAADTQYF
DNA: TGTGCCAGCTTAAATCAGCGGGGGGCGGCAGATACGCAGTATTTT

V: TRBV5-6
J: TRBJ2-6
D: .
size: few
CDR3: CASSLGQANVLTF
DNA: TGTGCCAGCAGCCTAGGACAGGCCAACGTCCTGACTTTC

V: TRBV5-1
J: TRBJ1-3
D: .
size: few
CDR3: CASSPWTSGNTIYF
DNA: TGCGCCAGCAGCCCCTGGACCTCTGGAAACACCATATATTTT

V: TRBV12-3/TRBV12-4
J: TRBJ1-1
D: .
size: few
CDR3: CASSSDNPGLEAFF
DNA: TGTGCCAGCAGTTCGGACAACCCAGGACTTGAAGCTTTCTTT

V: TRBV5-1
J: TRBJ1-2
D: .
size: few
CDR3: CASSFEQTHGYTF
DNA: TGCGCCAGCAGCTTCGAGCAGACCCATGGCTACACCTTC

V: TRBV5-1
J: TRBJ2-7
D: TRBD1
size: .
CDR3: CASSKGGQGVDEQYF
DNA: TGCGCCAGCAGCAAAGGGGGACAGGGGGTCGACGAGCAGTACTTC

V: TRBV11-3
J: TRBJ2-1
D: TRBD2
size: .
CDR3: CASSFGTSGMGNNEQFF
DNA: TGTGCCAGCAGCTTCGGGACTAGCGGTATGGGGAACAATGAGCAGTTCTTC

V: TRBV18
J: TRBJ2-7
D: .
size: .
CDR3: CASSPPSSAYEQYF
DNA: TGTGCCAGCTCACCACCGAGTTCGGCCTACGAGCAGTACTTC

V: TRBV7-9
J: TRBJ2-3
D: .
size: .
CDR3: CASSPRIDTDTQYF
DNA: TGTGCCAGCAGCCCCCGGATCGACACAGATACGCAGTATTTT

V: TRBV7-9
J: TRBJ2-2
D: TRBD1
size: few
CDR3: CASSSKTGGSTGELFF
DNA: TGTGCCAGCAGCTCAAAGACAGGGGGCAGCACCGGGGAGCTGTTTTTT

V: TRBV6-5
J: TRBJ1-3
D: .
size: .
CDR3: CASSLFADRSFFGNTIYF
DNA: TGTGCCAGCAGCTTGTTCGCCGACCGATCGTTCTTTGGAAACACCATATATTTT

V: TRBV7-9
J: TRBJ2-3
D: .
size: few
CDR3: CASSLVFRSDTQYF
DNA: TGTGCCAGCAGCTTAGTCTTTAGGTCAGATACGCAGTATTTT

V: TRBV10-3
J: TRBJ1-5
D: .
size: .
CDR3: CAISEFLPGPRADSNQPQHF
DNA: TGTGCCATCAGTGAGTTTTTGCCGGGACCGAGGGCGGATAGCAATCAGCCCCAGCATTTT